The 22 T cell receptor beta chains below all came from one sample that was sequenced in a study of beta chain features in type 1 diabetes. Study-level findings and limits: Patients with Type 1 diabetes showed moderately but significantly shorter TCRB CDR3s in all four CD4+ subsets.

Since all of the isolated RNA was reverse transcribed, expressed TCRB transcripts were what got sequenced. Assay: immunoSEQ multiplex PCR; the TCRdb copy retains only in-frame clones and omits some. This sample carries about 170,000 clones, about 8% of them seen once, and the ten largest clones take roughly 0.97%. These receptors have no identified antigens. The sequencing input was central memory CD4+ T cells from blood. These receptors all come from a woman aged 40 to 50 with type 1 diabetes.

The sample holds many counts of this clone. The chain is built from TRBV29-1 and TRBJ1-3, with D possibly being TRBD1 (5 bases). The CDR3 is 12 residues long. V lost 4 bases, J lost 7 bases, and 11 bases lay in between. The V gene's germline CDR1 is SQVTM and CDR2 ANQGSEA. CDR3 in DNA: TGCAGCGTTGGGTCAGGGAGGAACACCATATATTTT. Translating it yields CSVGSGRNTIYF.

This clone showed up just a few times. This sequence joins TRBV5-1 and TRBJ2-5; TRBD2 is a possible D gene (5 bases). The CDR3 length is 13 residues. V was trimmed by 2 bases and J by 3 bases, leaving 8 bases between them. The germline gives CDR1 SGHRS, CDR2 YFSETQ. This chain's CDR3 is CASSFEGEETQYF. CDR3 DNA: TGCGCCAGCAGCTTCGAGGGAGAAGAGACCCAGTACTTC.

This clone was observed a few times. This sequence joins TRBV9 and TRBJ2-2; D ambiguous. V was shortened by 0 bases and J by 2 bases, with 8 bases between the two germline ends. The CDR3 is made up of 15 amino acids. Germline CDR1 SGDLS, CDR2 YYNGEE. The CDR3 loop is CASSVALLNTGELFF. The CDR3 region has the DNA TGTGCCAGCAGCGTAGCTCTTCTTAACACCGGGGAGCTGTTTTTT.

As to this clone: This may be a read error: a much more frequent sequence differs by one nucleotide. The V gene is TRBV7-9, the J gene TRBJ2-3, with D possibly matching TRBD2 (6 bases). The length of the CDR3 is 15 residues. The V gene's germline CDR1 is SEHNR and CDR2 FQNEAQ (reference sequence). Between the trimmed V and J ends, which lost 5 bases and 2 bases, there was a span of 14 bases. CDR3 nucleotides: TGTGCCAGCAGCCCGGGCGGGGCCTTCACAGATACGCAGTATTTT. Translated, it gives CASSPGGAFTDTQYF.

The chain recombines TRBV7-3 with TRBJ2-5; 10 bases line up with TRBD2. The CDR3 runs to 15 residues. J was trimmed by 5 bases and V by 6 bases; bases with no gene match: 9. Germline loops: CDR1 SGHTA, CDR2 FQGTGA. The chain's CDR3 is CASSRSGGAMETQYF. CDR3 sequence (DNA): TGTGCCAGCAGTCGGAGCGGGGGGGCCATGGAGACCCAGTACTTC.

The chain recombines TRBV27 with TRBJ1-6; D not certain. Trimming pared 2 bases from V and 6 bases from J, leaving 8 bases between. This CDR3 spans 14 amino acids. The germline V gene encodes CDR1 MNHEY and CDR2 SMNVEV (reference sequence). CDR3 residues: CASSLERSNSPLHF. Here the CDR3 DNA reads TGTGCCAGCAGTTTAGAACGGAGTAATTCACCCCTCCACTTT.

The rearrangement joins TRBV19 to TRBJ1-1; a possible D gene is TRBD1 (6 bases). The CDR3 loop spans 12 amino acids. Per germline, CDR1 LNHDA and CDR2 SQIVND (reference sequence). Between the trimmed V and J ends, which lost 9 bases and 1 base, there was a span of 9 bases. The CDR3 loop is CASADRNTEAFF. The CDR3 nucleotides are TGTGCCAGCGCGGACAGGAACACTGAAGCTTTCTTT.

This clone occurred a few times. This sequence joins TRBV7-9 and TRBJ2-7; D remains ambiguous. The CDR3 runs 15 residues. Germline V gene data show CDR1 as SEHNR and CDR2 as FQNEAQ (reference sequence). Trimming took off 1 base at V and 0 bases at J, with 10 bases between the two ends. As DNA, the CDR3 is TGTGCCAGCAGCTTAGTACTGGGCAGCTCCTACGAGCAGTACTTC. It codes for CASSLVLGSSYEQYF. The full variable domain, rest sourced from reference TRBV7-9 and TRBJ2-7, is DTGVSQNPRHKITKRGQNVTFRCDPISEHNRLYWYRQTLGQGPEFLTYFQNEAQLEKSRLLSDRFSAERPKGSFSTLEIQRTEQGDSAMYLCASSLVLGSSYEQYFGPGTRLTVT.

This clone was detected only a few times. CDR3 DNA sequence: TGTGCCAGCAGCTTACGACTGGATGCCCAAGCTTTCTTT. Translating gives CASSLRLDAQAFF. The rearrangement uses TRBV7-2 and TRBJ1-1; D unclear. Trimming removed 2 bases from V and 9 bases from J, with 13 bases in between. The germline CDR1 and CDR2 sequences are SGHTA and FQGNSA. The CDR3 sequence is 13 residues long.

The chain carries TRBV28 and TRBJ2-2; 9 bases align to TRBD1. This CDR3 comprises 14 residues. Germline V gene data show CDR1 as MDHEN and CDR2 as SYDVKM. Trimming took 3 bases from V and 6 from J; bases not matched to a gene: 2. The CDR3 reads CASSLNRGPGELFF. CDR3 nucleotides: TGTGCCAGCAGTTTGAACAGGGGGCCCGGGGAGCTGTTTTTT.

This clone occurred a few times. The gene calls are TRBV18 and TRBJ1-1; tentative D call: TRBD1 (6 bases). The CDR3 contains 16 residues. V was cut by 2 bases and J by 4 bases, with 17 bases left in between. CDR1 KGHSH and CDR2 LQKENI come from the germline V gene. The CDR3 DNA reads TGTGCCAGCTCACCAGTCACAGGGACCTCGGGCACTGAAGCTTTCTTT. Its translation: CASSPVTGTSGTEAFF.

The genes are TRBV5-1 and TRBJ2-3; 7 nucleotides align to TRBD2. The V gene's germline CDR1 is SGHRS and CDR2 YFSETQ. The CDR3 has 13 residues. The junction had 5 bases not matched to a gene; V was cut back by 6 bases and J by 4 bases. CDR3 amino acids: CASTSSGPDTQYF. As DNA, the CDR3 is TGCGCCAGCACGTCTAGCGGTCCAGATACGCAGTATTTT.

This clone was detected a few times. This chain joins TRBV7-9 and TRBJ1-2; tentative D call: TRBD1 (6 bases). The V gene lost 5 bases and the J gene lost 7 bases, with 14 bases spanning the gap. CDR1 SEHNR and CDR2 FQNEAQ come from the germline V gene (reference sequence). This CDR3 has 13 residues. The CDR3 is CASSLGAGAGYTF. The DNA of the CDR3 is TGTGCCAGCAGCCTTGGAGCAGGGGCTGGCTACACCTTC.

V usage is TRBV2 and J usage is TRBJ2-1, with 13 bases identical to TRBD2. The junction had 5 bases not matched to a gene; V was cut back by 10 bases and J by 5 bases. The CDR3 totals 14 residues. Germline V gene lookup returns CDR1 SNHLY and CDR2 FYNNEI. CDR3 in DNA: TGTGCCACCTCCGGGACTAGCGGGGACAATGAGCAGTTCTTC. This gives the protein CATSGTSGDNEQFF.

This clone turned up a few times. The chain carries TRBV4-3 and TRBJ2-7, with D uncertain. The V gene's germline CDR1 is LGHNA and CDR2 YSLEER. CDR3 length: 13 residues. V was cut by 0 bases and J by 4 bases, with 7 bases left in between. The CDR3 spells CASSQEERYEQYF. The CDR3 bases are TGCGCCAGCAGCCAAGAGGAGAGGTACGAGCAGTACTTC.

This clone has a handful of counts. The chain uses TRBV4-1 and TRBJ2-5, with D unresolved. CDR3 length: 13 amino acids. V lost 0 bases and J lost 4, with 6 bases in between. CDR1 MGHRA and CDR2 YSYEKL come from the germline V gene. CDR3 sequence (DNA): TGCGCCAGCAGCCAAGAGATGAGAGAGACCCAGTACTTC. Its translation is CASSQEMRETQYF.

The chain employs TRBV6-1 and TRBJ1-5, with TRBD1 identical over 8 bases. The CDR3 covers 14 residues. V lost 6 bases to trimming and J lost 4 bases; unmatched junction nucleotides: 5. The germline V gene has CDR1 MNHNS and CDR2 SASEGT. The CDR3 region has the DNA TGTGCCAGCAGCCAGGACAGGGCTAATCAGCCCCAGCATTTT. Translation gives CASSQDRANQPQHF.

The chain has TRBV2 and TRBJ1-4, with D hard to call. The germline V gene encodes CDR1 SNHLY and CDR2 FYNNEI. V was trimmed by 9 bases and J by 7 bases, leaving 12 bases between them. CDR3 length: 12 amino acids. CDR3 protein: CARAAEGEKLFF. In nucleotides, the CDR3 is TGTGCCAGAGCCGCGGAGGGTGAAAAACTGTTTTTT.

In nucleotides, the CDR3 is TGCGCCAGCAGCTCCGACATGACCTCTGGAAACACCATATATTTT. Its translation is CASSSDMTSGNTIYF. This chain uses TRBV5-1 with TRBJ1-3; D gene ambiguous. The CDR3 consists of 15 residues. V gave up 3 bases and J gave up 0 bases, with 10 bases separating them. The germline V gene has CDR1 SGHRS and CDR2 YFSETQ.

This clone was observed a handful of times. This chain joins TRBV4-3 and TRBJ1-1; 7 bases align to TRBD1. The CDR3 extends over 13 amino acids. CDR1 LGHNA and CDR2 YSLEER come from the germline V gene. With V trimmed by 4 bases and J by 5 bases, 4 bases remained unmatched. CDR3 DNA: TGCGCCAGCAGCCTTCCAGGGGGGACTGAAGCTTTCTTT. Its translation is CASSLPGGTEAFF.

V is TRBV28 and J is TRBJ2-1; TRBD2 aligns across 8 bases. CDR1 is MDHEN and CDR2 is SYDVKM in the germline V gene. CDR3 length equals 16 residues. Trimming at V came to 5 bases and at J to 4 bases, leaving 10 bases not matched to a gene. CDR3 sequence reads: CASSEGIAGTYNEQFF. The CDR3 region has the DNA TGTGCCAGCAGTGAGGGTATAGCGGGAACGTACAATGAGCAGTTCTTC.

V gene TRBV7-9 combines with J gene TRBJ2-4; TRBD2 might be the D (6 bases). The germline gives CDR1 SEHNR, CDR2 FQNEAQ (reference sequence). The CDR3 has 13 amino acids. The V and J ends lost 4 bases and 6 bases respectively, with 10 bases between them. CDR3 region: CASSSEGGNIQYF. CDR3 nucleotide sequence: TGTGCCAGCAGCTCGGAGGGAGGAAACATTCAGTACTTC.